This entry lists 12 T cell receptor beta chains sequenced from one sample in a study of regulatory T cells in long-lasting Graves disease. Through Arm-PCR of CDR3 regions and iRepertoire HTBI primers, TCR beta libraries were built. TCRdb independently ran MiXCR on the multiplex PCR reads; one entry per CDR3 protein. The sample lists approximately 390,000 distinct CDR3 sequences, 15% to 20% occurring once. The time point was: newly diagnosed GD, antithyroid drugs for less than 3 months. PBMCs provided the RNA from which the TCR library was made. These data are also associated with another study on T cells in Graves' hyperthyroidism and ophthalmopathy.

Here the sequenced sample was peripheral blood mononuclear cells (PBMCs), taken at new diagnosis, from a patient treated with antithyroid drugs. The receptors here all came from a woman aged 18-35 years with Graves disease.

Many counts were recorded for this clonotype. The chain couples TRBV12-3 or TRBV12-4 to TRBJ1-2; D is uncertain. The CDR3 contains 13 residues. V was clipped by 6 bases and J by 1 base, with 9 bases between them. In DNA, the CDR3 is TGTGCCAGCAGCGACACCATTAACTATGGCTACACCTTC. Encoded protein: CASSDTINYGYTF.

This clonotype was found a few times. DNA of the CDR3: TGCAGCGTTGAAATGCTGTCTTATAATTCACCCCTCCACTTT. Protein: CSVEMLSYNSPLHF. The genes are TRBV29-1 and TRBJ1-6, with D uncertain. This CDR3 has 14 residues. Germline lookup yields CDR1 SQVTM and CDR2 ANQGSEA. The V end lost 2 bases, the J end lost 4 bases, and 9 bases lay between the germline ends.

This clonotype was seen only a few times. The J gene is TRBJ2-6, the V gene TRBV19; perhaps TRBD1 as D (6 bases). Trimming stripped 10 bases from V and 2 bases from J, with 9 bases between. The length of the CDR3 is 13 residues. The germline CDR1 and CDR2 sequences are LNHDA and SQIVND (reference sequence). CDR3 coding DNA: TGTGCCACAAAGGGGGCTGGGGCCAACGTCCTGACTTTC. It codes for CATKGAGANVLTF.

This clonotype was counted ten times or more. This chain joins TRBV29-1 and TRBJ1-6; TRBD1 agrees at 7 bases. The germline CDR1 and CDR2 sequences are SQVTM and ANQGSEA. The V gene end was trimmed by 2 bases and the J gene end by 7 bases; junction bases not matched to a gene: 5. This CDR3 region has 14 residues. The CDR3 nucleotides are TGCAGCGTTGAAAGACAGGGACAGAATTCACCCCTCCACTTT. Residues: CSVERQGQNSPLHF. The full variable domain, rest sourced from reference TRBV29-1 and TRBJ1-6, is SAVISQKPSRDICQRGTSLTIQCQVDSQVTMMFWYRQQPGQSLTLIATANQGSEATYESGFVIDKFPISRPNLTFSTLTVSNMSPEDSSIYLCSVERQGQNSPLHFGNGTRLTVT.

This clonotype was detected many times. V usage is TRBV28 and J usage is TRBJ1-2; D is perhaps TRBD1 (6 bases). The length of the CDR3 is 13 residues. V was pared by 8 bases and J by 6 bases, with 16 bases between. Germline V CDR1 and CDR2: MDHEN, SYDVKM. The CDR3, as DNA: TGTGCCAGCCGGGGCGGGGGCAGTAATGGCTACACCTTC. Amino acid sequence: CASRGGGSNGYTF.

This clonotype was seen at least ten times. The chain recombines TRBV12-3 or TRBV12-4 with TRBJ1-1, with no clear D. CDR3 length: 13 residues. V shed 7 bases and J shed 0 bases, with 9 bases lying between them. DNA of the CDR3: TGTGCCAGCACCCTAAGGGTGAACACTGAAGCTTTCTTT. This codes for CASTLRVNTEAFF.

This clonotype was seen a few times. V usage is TRBV6-1 and J usage is TRBJ1-2, with D hard to call. Trimming took off 2 bases at V and 6 bases at J, with 13 bases between the two ends. CDR1 is MNHNS and CDR2 is SASEGT in the germline V gene. The length of the CDR3 is 14 residues. CDR3: CASSEPGVKDGYTF. The CDR3 coding sequence is TGTGCCAGCAGTGAACCTGGGGTTAAGGATGGCTACACCTTC.

At least ten counts were recorded for this clonotype. J is TRBJ1-1 and V is TRBV20-1; D perhaps matches TRBD1 (6 bases). Between the trimmed V and J ends, which lost 0 bases and 5 bases, there was a span of 19 bases. The CDR3 has 16 residues. Germline loops: CDR1 DFQATT, CDR2 SNEGSKA (reference sequence). As DNA, the CDR3 is TGCAGTGCTAGAGACTTCGCATGGGGGGCGCGTACTGAAGCTTTCTTT. It specifies CSARDFAWGARTEAFF.

This clonotype was detected ten times or more. The rearrangement links TRBV5-1 to TRBJ2-2; D is perhaps TRBD1 (6 bases). CDR3 length: 13 residues. The germline V gene encodes CDR1 SGHRS and CDR2 YFSETQ. Deletions cut 6 bases from V and 2 bases from J, with 8 bases between. CDR3 region: CASKGENTGELFF. The CDR3 DNA reads TGCGCCAGCAAGGGGGAAAACACCGGGGAGCTGTTTTTT.

This clonotype was found a few times. V and J are TRBV20-1 and TRBJ1-5, with D possibly TRBD1 on 5 matching bases. The CDR3 extends over 15 amino acids. Germline CDR1 reads DFQATT; CDR2 reads SNEGSKA (reference sequence). The V and J ends lost 1 base and 2 bases respectively, with 12 bases between them. The CDR3 DNA reads TGCAGTGCTAGAGGGGGGGGTACGCGCAATCAGCCCCAGCATTTT. This sequence encodes CSARGGGTRNQPQHF.

This clonotype was counted many times. This chain links TRBV5-1 with TRBJ2-4; the D gene is possibly TRBD1 (7 bases). V was cut by 0 bases and J by 9 bases, with 13 bases left in between. Germline V gives CDR1 SGHRS, CDR2 YFSETQ. This CDR3 is 14 amino acids long. The CDR3 reads CASSLEQGGSIQYF. CDR3 nucleotides: TGCGCCAGCAGCTTGGAGCAGGGGGGTAGCATTCAGTACTTC.

This clonotype was detected many times. This rearrangement joins TRBV7-2 to TRBJ2-4, with D hard to call. V shed 4 bases and J shed 6 bases, with 13 bases lying between them. The CDR3 is made up of 14 amino acids. Germline lookup yields CDR1 SGHTA and CDR2 FQGNSA. The CDR3 coding sequence is TGTGCCAGCAGCTCGCTGGAGACAACAAACATTCAGTACTTC. It specifies CASSSLETTNIQYF.